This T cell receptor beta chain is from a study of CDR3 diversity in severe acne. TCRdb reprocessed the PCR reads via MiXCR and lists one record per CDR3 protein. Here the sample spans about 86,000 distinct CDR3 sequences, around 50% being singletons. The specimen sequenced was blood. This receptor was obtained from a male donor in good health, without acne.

The DNA of the CDR3 is TGTGCCAGCATCCCTAACATGGGGGCGCCCACCGGGGAGCTGTTTTTT. It codes for CASIPNMGAPTGELFF. This chain links TRBV7-9 with TRBJ2-2; TRBD1 might be the D (6 bases). V shed 7 bases and J shed 4 bases, with 19 bases lying between them. The CDR3 is 16 amino acids. Germline V lookup: CDR1 SEHNR, CDR2 FQNEAQ (reference sequence).